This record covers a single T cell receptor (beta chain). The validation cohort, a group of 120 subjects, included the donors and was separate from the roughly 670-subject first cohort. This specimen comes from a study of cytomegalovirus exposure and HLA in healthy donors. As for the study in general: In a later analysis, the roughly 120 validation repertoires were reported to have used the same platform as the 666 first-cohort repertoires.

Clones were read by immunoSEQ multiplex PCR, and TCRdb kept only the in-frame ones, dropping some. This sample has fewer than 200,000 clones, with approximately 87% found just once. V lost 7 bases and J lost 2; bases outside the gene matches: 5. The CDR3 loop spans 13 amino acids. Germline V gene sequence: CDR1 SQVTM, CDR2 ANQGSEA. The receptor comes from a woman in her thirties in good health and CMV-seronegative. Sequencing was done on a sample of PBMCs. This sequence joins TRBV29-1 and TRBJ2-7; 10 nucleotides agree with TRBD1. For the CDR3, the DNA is TGCAGCGCGGGGGACAGGGGCACCTACGAGCAGTACTTC. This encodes CSAGDRGTYEQYF.